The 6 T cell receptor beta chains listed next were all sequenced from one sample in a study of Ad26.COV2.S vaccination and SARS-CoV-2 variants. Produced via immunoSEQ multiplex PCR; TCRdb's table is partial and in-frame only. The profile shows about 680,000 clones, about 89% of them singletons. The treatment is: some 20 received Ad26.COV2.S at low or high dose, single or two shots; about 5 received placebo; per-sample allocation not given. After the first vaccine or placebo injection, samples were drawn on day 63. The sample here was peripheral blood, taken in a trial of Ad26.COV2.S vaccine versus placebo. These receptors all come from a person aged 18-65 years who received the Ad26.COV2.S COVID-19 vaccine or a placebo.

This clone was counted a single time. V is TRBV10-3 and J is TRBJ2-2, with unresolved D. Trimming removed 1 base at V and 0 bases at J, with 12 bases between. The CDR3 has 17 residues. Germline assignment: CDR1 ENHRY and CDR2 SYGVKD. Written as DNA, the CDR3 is TGTGCCATCAGTGAGTTTACACCTCCCGCGAACACCGGGGAGCTGTTTTTT. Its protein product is CAISEFTPPANTGELFF.

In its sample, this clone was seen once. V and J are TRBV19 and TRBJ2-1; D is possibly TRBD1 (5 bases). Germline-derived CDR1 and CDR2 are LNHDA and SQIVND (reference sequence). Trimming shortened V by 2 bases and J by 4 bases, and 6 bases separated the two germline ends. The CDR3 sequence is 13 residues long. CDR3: CASSINRYNEQFF. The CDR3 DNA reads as TGTGCCAGTAGTATAAACAGGTACAATGAGCAGTTCTTC.

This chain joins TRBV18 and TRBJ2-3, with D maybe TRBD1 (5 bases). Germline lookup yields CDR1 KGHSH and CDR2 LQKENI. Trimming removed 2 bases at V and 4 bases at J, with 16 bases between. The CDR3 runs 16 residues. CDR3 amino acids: CASSPGAKSLADTQYF. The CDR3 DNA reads TGTGCCAGCTCACCAGGGGCGAAGAGTTTGGCAGATACGCAGTATTTT.

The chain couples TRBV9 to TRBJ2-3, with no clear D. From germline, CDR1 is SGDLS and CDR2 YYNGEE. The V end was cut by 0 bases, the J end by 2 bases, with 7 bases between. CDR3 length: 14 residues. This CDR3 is CASSVGGYTDTQYF. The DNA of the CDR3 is TGTGCCAGCAGCGTAGGGGGATACACAGATACGCAGTATTTT. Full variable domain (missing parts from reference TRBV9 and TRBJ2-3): DSGVTQTPKHLITATGQRVTLRCSPRSGDLSVYWYQQSLDQGLQFLIQYYNGEERAKGNILERFSAQQFPDLHSELNLSSLELGDSALYFCASSVGGYTDTQYFGPGTRLTVL.

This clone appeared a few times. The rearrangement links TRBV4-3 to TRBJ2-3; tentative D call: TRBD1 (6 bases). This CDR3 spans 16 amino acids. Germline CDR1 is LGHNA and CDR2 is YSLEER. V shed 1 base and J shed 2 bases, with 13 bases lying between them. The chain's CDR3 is CASSQGPRGHTDTQYF. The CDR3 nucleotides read TGCGCCAGCAGCCAAGGACCCAGGGGACACACAGATACGCAGTATTTT.

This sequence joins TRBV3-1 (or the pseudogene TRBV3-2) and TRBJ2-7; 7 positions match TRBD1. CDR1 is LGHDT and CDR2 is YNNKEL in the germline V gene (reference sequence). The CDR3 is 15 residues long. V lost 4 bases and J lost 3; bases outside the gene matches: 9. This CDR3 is CASSLPGQRIYEQYF. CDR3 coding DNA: TGTGCCAGCAGCCTACCGGGACAGAGGATCTACGAGCAGTACTTC.